Detailed here is one TCR beta chain. The data were obtained in a study of T-cell reconstitution after alpha-beta-depleted transplantation in children. Unique molecular identifiers were used in preparing the TCRbeta library. TCRdb reprocessed the PCR reads with MiXCR, giving one entry per CDR3 protein. The repertoire holds around 480,000 distinct CDR3 sequences, with about 31% as singletons. The TCR sequence derives from a human donor who donated a stem cell graft to a child with aplastic anemia. Sample: PBMCs from the stem cell graft donor, taken from the stem cell graft.

The CDR3 reads CSVEGGSDTEAFF. In DNA form, the CDR3 reads TGCAGCGTTGAAGGGGGTTCTGACACTGAAGCTTTCTTT. The rearrangement links TRBV29-1 to TRBJ1-1, with unresolved D. Trimming took off 1 base at V and 3 bases at J, with 9 bases between the two ends. CDR1 is SQVTM and CDR2 is ANQGSEA in the germline V gene. There are 13 residues in the CDR3.